The rows below give T cell receptor beta chains drawn from one sample of a study of shared clonotypes between healthy human individuals. Sequenced by immunoSEQ multiplex PCR; TCRdb stores in-frame clones only, minus some. This table has about 2.3 million clones, around 90% appearing once. Sequencing used naive CD4+ T cells from PBMCs. Receptors originate from a man between 18 and 35 years old in good health. Some clones in this sample may be carry-over from other donors' samples. CDR3s include the opening cysteine and the closing phenylalanine or tryptophan. D genes are given only for firm matches. The listing skips clone size in some rows; elsewhere it reads once, few, many or a size class.

NA	NA	TRBJ2-1	TRBV7-9	TGTGCCAGCAGCTTGGTGCCATTGACAGGCCCCAAAACCTACAATGAGCAGTTCTTC	CASSLVPLTGPKTYNEQFF
NA	NA	TRBJ1-5	TRBV28	TGTGCCAGCAGTTTCCCACGACAGGACAATCAGCCCCAGCATTTT	CASSFPRQDNQPQHF
NA	TRBD1	TRBJ2-7	TRBV2	TGTGCCAGCAGTTACGAGACAGGGGGGTACGAGCAGTACTTC	CASSYETGGYEQYF
NA	TRBD2	TRBJ2-7	TRBV28	TGTGCCAGCAGTTTATCAGCTAGCGGGGCTCTGGGAGAGCAGTACTTC	CASSLSASGALGEQYF
once	TRBD1	TRBJ2-7	TRBV25-1	TGTGCCAGCAGCTCTACGGGAGGAGGACAGGGGTTCTCCTACGAGCAGTACTTC	CASSSTGGGQGFSYEQYF
NA	NA	TRBJ2-5	TRBV27	TGTGCCAGCAGTCGCAACGCCGGAGAGACCCAGTACTTC	CASSRNAGETQYF
NA	TRBD2	TRBJ2-7	TRBV5-1	TGCGCCAGCAGCCCGGGACTAGCGGACTCCTACGAGCAGTACTTC	CASSPGLADSYEQYF
few	NA	TRBJ1-5	TRBV10-2	TGCGCCAGCACTGGGACCAACTTCAATCAGCCCCAGCATTTT	CASTGTNFNQPQHF
NA	TRBD1	TRBJ1-5	TRBV15	TGTGCCACCAGCAATCTACAGGGGGCTTGGGCAAGGCAGCCCCAGCATTTT	CATSNLQGAWARQPQHF
NA	NA	TRBJ2-1	TRBV5-1	TGCGCCAGCAGCTCCCTTCTAGGTTACAATGAGCAGTTCTTC	CASSSLLGYNEQFF
NA	NA	TRBJ2-4	TRBV6-5	TGTGCCAGCAGTTACTCGGCAGGAGTCGAAAACATTCAGTACTTC	CASSYSAGVENIQYF
NA	NA	TRBJ1-1	TRBV5-4	TGTGCCAGCAGCTTTGGCAGGGACGGGAGGGTTAACACTGAAGCTTTCTTT	CASSFGRDGRVNTEAFF
NA	NA	TRBJ2-7	TRBV11-2	TGTGCCAGCAGCTCCCTCAGCTACTACGAGCAGTACTTC	CASSSLSYYEQYF
NA	NA	TRBJ2-5	TRBV7-7	TGTGCCAGCAGCCCCCGGGGGGCTCCTGGTGAGACCCAGTACTTC	CASSPRGAPGETQYF
NA	NA	TRBJ2-7	TRBV2	TGTGCCAGCACGCAGGGAGTAAACGAGCAGTACTTC	CASTQGVNEQYF
NA	NA	TRBJ2-3	TRBV6-5	TGTGCCAGCAGTTCTCCCTGGGACACATTCACAGATACGCAGTATTTT	CASSSPWDTFTDTQYF
NA	TRBD2	TRBJ2-5	TRBV5-4	TGTGCCAGCAGCCCCGTTGGGAGGGCCCAAGAGACCCAGTACTTC	CASSPVGRAQETQYF
NA	TRBD2	TRBJ2-1	TRBV11-3	TGTGCCAGCAGCTTGGGGGGGAAAGTCACTGAGCAGTTCTTC	CASSLGGKVTEQFF
NA	TRBD2	TRBJ2-2	TRBV9	TGTGCCAGCAGCTTCAGGACTAGAGCGAACACCGGGGAGCTGTTTTTT	CASSFRTRANTGELFF
NA	TRBD2	TRBJ2-1	TRBV19	TGTGCCAGTAGTATAACCCGCGGGAGGGGCAATGAGCAGTTCTTC	CASSITRGRGNEQFF
NA	TRBD2	TRBJ2-3	TRBV7-8	TGTGCCAGCAGCTCCCCGGACGGGAGGGCCTTTTCCGTATCGCAGTATTTT	CASSSPDGRAFSVSQYF
NA	NA	TRBJ2-1	TRBV20-1	TGCAGTGCTGAAATGGGAGAGCAGTTCTTC	CSAEMGEQFF
NA	NA	TRBJ1-1	TRBV18	TGTGCCAGCTCACCACGGCAGGGCACTGAAGCTTTCTTT	CASSPRQGTEAFF
NA	NA	TRBJ1-1	TRBV5-5	TGTGCCAGCAGCTTGGCCCCATCTTTCACTGAAGCTTTCTTT	CASSLAPSFTEAFF
NA	TRBD1	TRBJ1-1	TRBV28	TGTGCCAGCAGTTTTGGTCGTTGGGGACAGGGTAGTACTGAAGCTTTCTTT	CASSFGRWGQGSTEAFF
NA	NA	TRBJ1-1	TRBV19	TGTGCCAGTAGTTTAGGGGGGGGTGAAGCTTTCTTT	CASSLGGGEAFF
NA	NA	TRBJ1-1	TRBV7-7	TGTGCCAGCAGCTTAAGCCAGGGCAGCACTGAAGCTTTCTTT	CASSLSQGSTEAFF
few	NA	TRBJ1-1	TRBV25-1	TGTGCCAGCAGTTCCCCTCGCGGGGCCCCCACTGAAGCTTTCTTT	CASSSPRGAPTEAFF
NA	NA	TRBJ2-2	TRBV5-1	TGCGCCAGCAGCGCCGGACAGAGTAAAATCGGGGAGCTGTTTTTT	CASSAGQSKIGELFF
NA	NA	TRBJ2-7	TRBV7-9	TGTGCCAGCAGCGGATCAACAGGTTTAAGGGGTGGCTCCTACGAGCAGTACTTC	CASSGSTGLRGGSYEQYF
NA	NA	TRBJ2-2	TRBV5-1	TGCGCCAGCAGCTTGGTCCAGGGAGTCACCGGGGAGCTGTTTTTT	CASSLVQGVTGELFF
once	TRBD2	TRBJ2-1	TRBV9	TGTGCCAGCAGCGTAGGGGCTAGCGGGATGGGGTTGAGTTGGGAGCAGTTCTTC	CASSVGASGMGLSWEQFF
NA	NA	TRBJ2-2	TRBV6-4	TGTGCCAGCAGGATATCGGGCGGGGAGCTGTTTTTT	CASRISGGELFF
NA	TRBD2	TRBJ2-7	TRBV5-1	TGCGCCAGCAGCTTGGTAGCGGGACCGGCCTTCGAGCAGTACTTC	CASSLVAGPAFEQYF
NA	NA	TRBJ2-1	TRBV15	TGTGCCACCAGCAGAGAGATAGGCCCCCACAATGAGCAGTTCTTC	CATSREIGPHNEQFF
NA	TRBD2	TRBJ2-1	TRBV6-1	TGTGCCAGCAGTGAAATTTCGCGGGAGGGCTATGAGCAGTTCTTC	CASSEISREGYEQFF
NA	TRBD1	TRBJ2-5	TRBV30	TGTGCCTGGAGACTCATCGGGACAGGGAAGACCCAGTACTTC	CAWRLIGTGKTQYF
NA	NA	TRBJ1-1	TRBV4-1	TGCGCCAGCAGCCCAGTAAGTGGGGGACCTATCACTGAAGCTTTCTTT	CASSPVSGGPITEAFF
NA	NA	TRBJ2-7	TRBV5-1	TGCGCCAGCAGCCCGCCACTAGCCAACCGATTATTTTACGAGCAGTACTTC	CASSPPLANRLFYEQYF
NA	NA	TRBJ2-7	TRBV19	TGTGCCAGTAGTATTAGGGACGGCCCCTACGAGCAGTACTTC	CASSIRDGPYEQYF
NA	TRBD1	TRBJ2-5	TRBV2	TGTGCCAGCAGTGGAGGACAGGGGGCGGGGGAGACCCAGTACTTC	CASSGGQGAGETQYF
NA	TRBD2	TRBJ2-3	TRBV18	TGTGCCAGCTCACCCTCCGGGACTATCACAGATACGCAGTATTTT	CASSPSGTITDTQYF
NA	NA	TRBJ1-4	TRBV15	TGTGCCACCAGCAGAGATGTTATTGAAAAACTGTTTTTT	CATSRDVIEKLFF
NA	NA	TRBJ2-7	TRBV19	TGTGCCAGTAGTATCGGCGGGACGATGGGAACCGAGCAGTACTTC	CASSIGGTMGTEQYF
NA	TRBD2	TRBJ2-7	TRBV14	TGTGCCAGCAGCCAAGGAGGACTAGCGGGAGCGGTCGGCGAGCAGTACTTC	CASSQGGLAGAVGEQYF
NA	TRBD1	TRBJ2-7	TRBV18	TGTGCCAGCTCACCATCCCGTCGACAGGGGGCTGGCGAGCAGTACTTC	CASSPSRRQGAGEQYF
NA	TRBD2	TRBJ2-1	TRBV4-2	TGTGCCAGCAGCCAAGCCGGCGGGAGCTATGAGCAGTTCTTC	CASSQAGGSYEQFF
NA	NA	TRBJ2-7	TRBV5-1	TGCGCCAGCAGCTTGGGTTTCTGGGGGGACGAGCAGTACTTC	CASSLGFWGDEQYF
NA	TRBD2	TRBJ2-7	TRBV10-3	TGTGCCATCAGGATAGCGGGAGAGGGAATCGAGCAGTACTTC	CAIRIAGEGIEQYF
NA	TRBD2	TRBJ2-2	TRBV19	TGTGCCAGTAGTATAGATCACATTGGGACTAGCGGGAGATCAAGCACCGGGGAGCTGTTTTTT	CASSIDHIGTSGRSSTGELFF
NA	TRBD1	TRBJ1-2	TRBV6-5	TGTGCCAGCACCCAAGGGACAGGGGCCCCTTATGGCTACACCTTC	CASTQGTGAPYGYTF
NA	NA	TRBJ2-1	TRBV7-9	TGTGCCAGCAGCTATCTTATAAACAGGGACGTTGGGAACAATGAGCAGTTCTTC	CASSYLINRDVGNNEQFF
NA	NA	TRBJ2-2	TRBV14	TGTGCCAGCAGCCTCCAAGTTGCGACCGGGGAGCTGTTTTTT	CASSLQVATGELFF
once	NA	TRBJ2-1	TRBV15	TGTGCCACCAGCAGAGATCCCGGGGAGATCTACAATGAGCAGTTCTTC	CATSRDPGEIYNEQFF
few	NA	TRBJ1-1	TRBV27	TGTGCCAGCAGTTTTCACGGGGCGCGCACTGAAGCTTTCTTT	CASSFHGARTEAFF
NA	NA	TRBJ2-7	TRBV6-1	TGTGCCAGCAGTTCGGCTTTTCCCTACGAGCAGTACTTC	CASSSAFPYEQYF
NA	TRBD1	TRBJ2-3	TRBV28	TGTGCCAGCAGTCCCTTTGACAGGGGTGGGCAGGGTACGCAGTATTTT	CASSPFDRGGQGTQYF